This T cell receptor beta chain appears in the sequencing data of a study of T cells in Graves' hyperthyroidism and ophthalmopathy. For the study at large: Peripheral blood was acquired at first diagnosis, ahead of any therapy whatsoever.

The CDR3 totals 15 residues. V was shortened by 0 bases and J by 0 bases, with 9 bases between the two germline ends. Germline V gene lookup returns CDR1 LGHDT and CDR2 YNNKEL (reference sequence). Duration under 3 months, a NOSPECS grade of at least 4, and a Clinical Activity Score of at least 3 characterized the ophthalmopathy patients. Source material for PBMCs was about 11 ml fresh peripheral blood. Study findings and constraints: Blood also carried most thyroid clonotypes expanded above 0.001.

TCR beta CDR3 regions were amplified from RNA. The HTBI set primed first-round TCR CDR3 RT-PCR. TCRdb redid the calling of the multiplex PCR reads with MiXCR, one entry per CDR3 protein. The sample carries hundreds of thousands of distinct CDR3 sequences, around 20% recorded once. This clonotype has just a few counts. The antigen is unknown. This chain connects TRBV3-1 to TRBJ2-7; D is undetermined. The clonotype comes from a man younger than 40 with Graves' ophthalmopathy. Sequencing used blood. CDR3 bases: TGTGCCAGCAGCCAAGATACCTCGCCCTCCTACGAGCAGTACTTC. Its translation: CASSQDTSPSYEQYF.